The 15 T cell receptor beta chains presented below share a single source sample, sequenced in a study of blood T cell repertoires in COVID-19. The table came from immunoSEQ multiplex PCR; TCRdb's copy has only in-frame clones and leaves some out. Seen here are under 450,000 clones, roughly four fifths observed once, and the top ten hold more than 0.95%. The sample taken for sequencing was peripheral blood. The origin of the receptors is a human donor with acute or convalescent COVID-19. The donor label of this sample is uncertain.

This clone was seen a handful of times. The chain recombines TRBV10-1 with TRBJ1-1; D uncertain. There are 12 residues in the CDR3. Germline V gene data show CDR1 as WNHNN and CDR2 as SYGVQD (reference sequence). Trimming removed 4 bases from V and 13 bases from J, with 16 bases in between. The CDR3 sequence is CASSAAGENGFF. The DNA of the CDR3 is TGCGCCAGCAGTGCTGCCGGGGAGAATGGTTTCTTT.

The chain recombines TRBV9 with TRBJ1-2; TRBD1 agrees at 8 bases. V shed 2 bases, J shed 13 bases, and the junction held 7 bases outside the gene matches. The CDR3 runs 12 residues. Germline CDR1 is SGDLS and CDR2 is YYNGEE. CDR3 in amino acids: CASSVLDRDSTF. The CDR3 nucleotides read TGTGCCAGCAGCGTCTTGGACAGGGATAGCACCTTC.

The chain couples TRBV28 to TRBJ1-6; D gene uncertain. The germline V and J ends were trimmed by 11 bases and 0 bases, with 14 bases remaining between them. The CDR3 has 15 amino acids. Germline lookup yields CDR1 MDHEN and CDR2 SYDVKM. CDR3 in amino acids: CAHRAVNSYNSPLHF. DNA for the CDR3: TGTGCCCATCGTGCAGTTAACTCCTATAATTCACCCCTCCACTTT.

This clone appeared once. The gene calls are TRBV27 and TRBJ1-3, with unresolved D. Germline V CDR1 and CDR2: MNHEY, SMNVEV (reference sequence). V lost 8 bases, J lost 0 bases, and 14 bases lay in between. The CDR3 is 15 amino acids. This CDR3 reads CASFTVESSGNTIYF. CDR3 bases: TGTGCCAGCTTCACAGTGGAAAGCTCTGGAAACACCATATATTTT.

The J gene is TRBJ1-2, the V gene TRBV29-1; tentative D call: TRBD1 (5 bases). Germline loops: CDR1 SQVTM, CDR2 ANQGSEA. The CDR3 is 11 amino acids. The V gene lost 7 bases and the J gene lost 7 bases, with 13 bases spanning the gap. CDR3 DNA sequence: TGCAGCGGGCAGGGAACAGGTGGCTACACCTTC. Translation gives CSGQGTGGYTF.

This clone was counted at least ten times. The chain combines TRBV5-1 with TRBJ1-4; tentatively, D is TRBD1 (6 bases). V gave up 4 bases and J gave up 4 bases, with 14 bases separating them. Germline V gene sequence: CDR1 SGHRS, CDR2 YFSETQ. The CDR3 is 15 residues long. This chain's CDR3 is CASSIQGPHNEKLFF. CDR3 DNA sequence: TGCGCCAGCAGCATACAGGGCCCCCATAATGAAAAACTGTTTTTT.

The chain uses TRBV3-1 (or the pseudogene TRBV3-2) and TRBJ1-1; possibly TRBD1 for D (6 bases). This CDR3 is built from 16 residues. Germline CDR1 and CDR2: LGHDT and YNNKEL (reference sequence). The V gene lost 2 bases and the J gene lost 7 bases, with 20 bases spanning the gap. The CDR3 reads CASSQRFWRGRDEAFF. CDR3 in DNA: TGTGCCAGCAGCCAAAGGTTTTGGAGGGGGAGGGATGAAGCTTTCTTT.

The chain carries TRBV14 and TRBJ1-2; tentative D call: TRBD1 (5 bases). Trimming stripped 1 base from V and 4 bases from J, with 13 bases between. Per germline, CDR1 SGHDN and CDR2 FVKESK. The CDR3 totals 15 residues. CDR3 nucleotide sequence: TGTGCCAGCAGCCAAGGGGGACTCCCGGGCTATGGCTACACCTTC. It yields the protein CASSQGGLPGYGYTF.

The rearrangement links TRBV5-1 to TRBJ2-7; D unclear. Trimming removed 2 bases from V and 5 bases from J, with 5 bases in between. Per germline, CDR1 SGHRS and CDR2 YFSETQ. The CDR3 totals 11 residues. CDR3 nucleotide sequence: TGCGCCAGCAGCTTTCAGGACGAGCAGTACTTC. Translating gives CASSFQDEQYF.

The V and J genes are TRBV11-2 and TRBJ2-7, with 10 bases matching TRBD2. Germline V gene lookup returns CDR1 SGHAT and CDR2 FQNNGV. The CDR3 is made up of 15 amino acids. Germline trimming cut 1 base from V and 2 bases from J; bases unmatched to any gene: 2. The DNA for the CDR3 is TGTGCCAGCAGCTTAGCTAGCGGGGGCACCTACGAGCAGTACTTC. The encoded protein is CASSLASGGTYEQYF.

This chain links TRBV7-9 with TRBJ1-6; no reliable D call. CDR1 and CDR2 from the germline V gene are SEHNR and FQNEAQ (reference sequence). V lost 4 bases, J lost 7 bases, and 2 bases lay in between. The CDR3 spans 11 residues. CDR3 in DNA: TGTGCCAGCAGCTCGAATTCACCCCTCCACTTT. Encoded protein: CASSSNSPLHF.

V usage is TRBV11-2 and J usage is TRBJ2-7, with TRBD1 identical over 9 bases. Per the germline V gene, CDR1 is SGHAT and CDR2 is FQNNGV. The CDR3 spans 14 residues. With 3 bases clipped from V and 7 bases from J, the junction kept 7 bases outside the gene matches. For the CDR3, the DNA is TGTGCCAGCAGCTTGACACAGGGGGCGGAGGAGCAGTACTTC. Translation gives CASSLTQGAEEQYF. Using reference TRBV11-2 and TRBJ2-7 for the parts outside the CDR3, the full variable domain is EAGVAQSPRYKIIEKRQSVAFWCNPISGHATLYWYQQILGQGPKLLIQFQNNGVVDDSQLPKDRFSAERLKGVDSTLKIQPAKLEDSAVYLCASSLTQGAEEQYFGPGTRLTVT.

The chain couples TRBV5-5 to TRBJ1-1; D call uncertain. This CDR3 comprises 15 residues. Germline lookup yields CDR1 SGHKS and CDR2 YYEKEE (reference sequence). The ends were cut back, 0 bases at V and 2 bases at J, with 11 bases in the middle. Here the CDR3 DNA reads TGTGCCAGCAGCTTGGCGACAAGCTACAACACTGAAGCTTTCTTT. Protein: CASSLATSYNTEAFF. The variable domain in full, completed from reference TRBV5-5 and TRBJ1-1, reads DAGVTQSPTHLIKTRGQQVTLRCSPISGHKSVSWYQQVLGQGPQFIFQYYEKEERGRGNFPDRFSARQFPNYSSELNVNALLLGDSALYLCASSLATSYNTEAFFGQGTRLTVV.

The chain joins TRBV5-1 to TRBJ2-7; weak D call: TRBD2 (5 bases). This CDR3 has 16 amino acids. Trimming cost V 0 bases and J 0 bases, with 13 bases left between them. Germline assignment: CDR1 SGHRS and CDR2 YFSETQ. DNA for the CDR3: TGCGCCAGCAGCTTGGGGGGTAGCGTTCCCTCCTACGAGCAGTACTTC. Residues: CASSLGGSVPSYEQYF.

This chain connects TRBV5-1 to TRBJ1-6, with D perhaps TRBD1 (6 bases). The CDR3 is 15 amino acids. Germline V gene sequence: CDR1 SGHRS, CDR2 YFSETQ. Trimming took off 0 bases at V and 8 bases at J, with 12 bases between the two ends. The CDR3 nucleotides are TGCGCCAGCAGCTTGGCCTCTGGACAGTATTCACCCCTCCACTTT. Residues: CASSLASGQYSPLHF.